The entry that follows covers one TCR beta chain sequence. The data derive from a study of blood T cell repertoires in COVID-19. In the authors' methods: By means of reference gene primer amplification, nucleated cell counts were estimated. This table comes from immunoSEQ multiplex PCR, and its TCRdb copy is limited to in-frame clones, with some not included. For V, J and clone size, that table is used; D and trimming come from the DNA. The sample lists under 150,000 clones, under 85% occurring once. This receptor was identified in a man aged 35 to 55 with active or convalescent COVID-19. The sequencing sample was made of peripheral blood.

The CDR3 is CASSYALAGGQDTQYF. Here the CDR3 DNA reads TGTGCCAGCAGTTACGCCCTGGCGGGGGGGCAAGATACGCAGTATTTT. The genes are TRBV6-5 and TRBJ2-3, with 9 bases that match TRBD2. Germline CDR1 reads MNHEY; CDR2 reads SVGAGI. This CDR3 comprises 16 residues. The V segment lost 2 bases and the J segment 5 bases; nucleotides outside the gene matches: 8.